This TCR beta chain comes out of a study of blood T cells in healthy people across ages. This clonotype was picked up many times. Through a sample-barcoded 5' primer and a J-beta primer mix, a second PCR was run for roughly 6 to 11 cycles. MiXCR was run by TCRdb on the 5' RACE reads, yielding one entry per CDR3 protein. Among 600,000 to 1,000,000 distinct CDR3 sequences listed, just under 25% were seen once. Germline V lookup: CDR1 MNHNS, CDR2 SASEGT. The CDR3 contains 14 residues. The V end lost 6 bases, the J end lost 1 base, and 10 bases lay between the germline ends. This same sample was also taken into another study, of T cells of mothers and their children.

The sequence was obtained from a boy younger than 18 in good health. Sequencing used blood. The genes are TRBV6-1 and TRBJ2-4, with D unresolved. CDR3 bases: TGTGCCAGCAGCCAAGACATGGCCAAAAACATTCAGTACTTC. It encodes CASSQDMAKNIQYF.